This T cell receptor (beta chain) stems from a study of blood T cell repertoires in COVID-19. Study background: PBMCs, B-cell-depleted T cells, or T cells were the source of the cDNA or gDNA that made up the material.

This table comes from immunoSEQ multiplex PCR, and its TCRdb copy is limited to in-frame clones, with some not included. The repertoire has roughly 100,000 clones, about 86% of them found once; the top ten carry less than 4%. The germline CDR1 and CDR2 sequences are MGHRA and YSYEKL. Trimming cost V 0 bases and J 1 base, with 7 bases left between them. CDR3 length: 15 amino acids. The table lists this clone with a count of one. The specimen sequenced was peripheral blood. This TCR derives from a human donor in a cohort sampled during active COVID-19. The chain employs TRBV4-1 and TRBJ1-3; a weak D match, TRBD1 (5 bases). The CDR3: CASSQDYRSGNTIYF. The DNA of the CDR3 is TGCGCCAGCAGCCAAGATTACAGGTCTGGAAACACCATATATTTT.